Listed here are 4 T cell receptor beta chains from one sample, sequenced in a study of response to subunit inactivated influenza vaccine. One entry per CDR3 protein, called by TCRdb with MiXCR from the RT-PCR reads. The data hold 600,000 to 700,000 distinct CDR3 sequences, with 13% to 15% observed a single time. The sequencing used PBMCs from blood, collected around 14 days before vaccination. The receptors were sampled from a man aged 45-60 years who received an inactivated influenza vaccine.

This clonotype was recorded many times. The chain joins TRBV27 to TRBJ2-7; D is undetermined. This CDR3 is 12 amino acids long. With 3 bases removed from V and 5 bases from J, the gap between germline ends came to 8 bases. Germline V CDR1 and CDR2: MNHEY, SMNVEV (reference sequence). The CDR3 protein is CASSFSPHEQYF. For the CDR3, the DNA is TGTGCCAGCAGTTTCTCCCCCCACGAGCAGTACTTC.

Ten or more counts support this clonotype. Compared with germline, one end of the junction differs, possibly owing to a read error. The chain couples TRBV2 to TRBJ1-4; unclear D gene. Germline CDR1 SNHLY, CDR2 FYNNEI. The CDR3 totals 12 residues. CDR3 nucleotide sequence: TGTGCCAGCAGTGATTCCAACCCCGGACTCGGTTTT. Encoded protein: CASSDSNPGLGF.

In its sample, this clonotype was seen a few times. This chain uses TRBV5-1 with TRBJ2-5; 7 nucleotides align to TRBD2. Per germline, CDR1 SGHRS and CDR2 YFSETQ. This CDR3 spans 15 amino acids. Trimming took 1 base from V and 4 from J; bases not matched to a gene: 7. The CDR3 protein is CASSLLGGRGETQYF. The CDR3 DNA reads TGCGCCAGCAGCTTGTTGGGCGGGAGAGGAGAGACCCAGTACTTC.

The chain links TRBV12-3 or TRBV12-4 to TRBJ2-6; D might be TRBD1 (5 bases). Trimming left V 5 bases short and J 2 bases short, with 13 bases between. The CDR3 is made up of 16 amino acids. In DNA form, the CDR3 reads TGTGCCAGCAGTGCAGGGTTTGCTGCTGGGGCCAACGTCCTGACTTTC. Translating gives CASSAGFAAGANVLTF.